The 30 T cell receptor beta chains given below trace back to one sample, sequenced in a study of blood T cell repertoires in COVID-19 (dated by TCRdb to about 2020). Libraries were constructed by the immunoSEQ multiplex PCR assay. TCRdb re-hosts the immuneACCESS table, in-frame sequences only. Its copies lack some clones; in the studies checked, an unresolved V gene accounts for under half of them, and the cause for the rest is not known. The sample records about 210,000 clones, roughly nine tenths of which are singletons. More than 0.95% of the sample goes to the ten largest clones. The sample was peripheral blood. These receptors all come from a man aged 30 to 45 with acute or convalescent COVID-19.

The chain is built from TRBV6-6 and TRBJ2-5; 12 bases align to TRBD1. The CDR3 has 16 residues. Germline trimming cut 2 bases from V and 5 bases from J; bases unmatched to any gene: 6. CDR1 is MNHNY, CDR2 SVGAGI, per germline (reference sequence). The CDR3 loop is CASSYGTGGESETQYF. CDR3 DNA: TGTGCCAGCAGTTACGGGACAGGGGGCGAGTCGGAGACCCAGTACTTC.

This sequence joins TRBV28 and TRBJ2-7, with 12 nucleotides matching TRBD2. V lost 5 bases and J lost 1; bases outside the gene matches: 9. The CDR3 is made up of 17 amino acids. Germline V lookup: CDR1 MDHEN, CDR2 SYDVKM. In nucleotides, the CDR3 is TGTGCCAGCAGTCTCACGACTAGCGGGAGCGCTTCCTACGAGCAGTACTTC. Amino acid sequence: CASSLTTSGSASYEQYF.

The chain joins TRBV27 to TRBJ1-1, with TRBD1 matching over 8 bases. The germline V gene has CDR1 MNHEY and CDR2 SMNVEV (reference sequence). This CDR3 has 15 residues. J was trimmed by 0 bases and V by 5 bases; bases with no gene match: 5. CDR3 bases: TGTGCCAGCAGTCCTCAGGGACAGGTGAACACTGAAGCTTTCTTT. Amino acids: CASSPQGQVNTEAFF.

The chain couples TRBV6-5 to TRBJ2-5, with TRBD1 matching 8 bases. The V segment lost 6 bases and the J segment 4 bases; nucleotides outside the gene matches: 4. The CDR3 consists of 13 residues. Germline V lookup: CDR1 MNHEY, CDR2 SVGAGI. CDR3 DNA sequence: TGTGCCAGCAGCGGACAGGGAAGAGAGACCCAGTACTTC. It encodes CASSGQGRETQYF.

In its sample, this clone was seen once. V usage is TRBV6-6 and J usage is TRBJ1-1; D perhaps matches TRBD1 (6 bases). The ends were cut back, 7 bases at V and 5 bases at J, with 14 bases in the middle. This CDR3 spans 13 amino acids. The germline V gene encodes CDR1 MNHNY and CDR2 SVGAGI (reference sequence). The chain's CDR3 is CASTHGRGTEAFF. The CDR3 nucleotides read TGTGCCAGCACTCACGGGAGGGGGACTGAAGCTTTCTTT.

The chain is built from TRBV5-8 and TRBJ2-5, with 8 positions matching TRBD1. Germline CDR1 SGHTS, CDR2 YDEGEE. The length of the CDR3 is 16 residues. The V gene end was trimmed by 1 base and the J gene end by 5 bases; junction bases not matched to a gene: 10. Here the CDR3 DNA reads TGTGCCAGCAGCTTGACTACCCAGGGGGCGAGGGAGACCCAGTACTTC. This codes for CASSLTTQGARETQYF.

This clone was picked up a small number of times. The chain employs TRBV15 and TRBJ1-2; D ambiguous. V was trimmed by 5 bases and J by 2 bases, leaving 9 bases between them. CDR1 and CDR2 from the germline V gene are LNHNV and YYDKDF (reference sequence). The CDR3 totals 13 residues. For the CDR3, the DNA is TGTGCCACCAGCGTGGGCAGGAACTATGGCTACACCTTC. Amino acids: CATSVGRNYGYTF.

This sequence joins TRBV21-1 and TRBJ2-1; the table's D call, TRBD2, was not checked against the DNA. TRBV21-1 is a pseudogene. This CDR3 contains 17 residues. CDR3 residues: CASSHPRAGGANNEQFF. The CDR3 nucleotides are TGTGCCAGCAGCCACCCCCGAGCGGGAGGAGCGAACAATGAGCAGTTCTTC.

This clone was seen only a few times. Other DNA sequences in the sample encode the same CDR3. The chain joins TRBV18 to TRBJ2-3; 10 bases fit TRBD2. The J segment lost 4 bases and the V segment lost 2 bases, leaving 3 bases of the junction unmatched. This CDR3 has 15 residues. Germline V gene data show CDR1 as KGHSH and CDR2 as LQKENI. The CDR3, as DNA: TGTGCCAGCTCACCATTAGCGGGAGGACCAGATACGCAGTATTTT. It yields the protein CASSPLAGGPDTQYF.

This clone came up a few times. This chain uses TRBV4-1 with TRBJ2-1, with D possibly matching TRBD2 (6 bases). This CDR3 spans 16 amino acids. Between the trimmed V and J ends, which lost 0 bases and 6 bases, there was a span of 15 bases. Germline assignment: CDR1 MGHRA and CDR2 YSYEKL. Here the CDR3 DNA reads TGCGCCAGCAGCCAAGAGTCGTCGGGGGTCCTCAATGAGCAGTTCTTC. It is translated as CASSQESSGVLNEQFF.

The table lists this clone with a few counts. V is TRBV2 and J is TRBJ2-3; 13 nucleotides agree with TRBD2. The germline gives CDR1 SNHLY, CDR2 FYNNEI. There are 20 residues in the CDR3. Trimming removed 8 bases from V and 4 bases from J; junction bases left unmatched: 21. The CDR3 reads CASPEGGERPGLAGADTQYF. CDR3 DNA sequence: TGTGCCAGCCCCGAGGGGGGGGAGAGGCCCGGACTAGCGGGAGCAGATACGCAGTATTTT. Using reference TRBV2 and TRBJ2-3 for the parts outside the CDR3, the full variable domain is EPEVTQTPSHQVTQMGQEVILRCVPISNHLYFYWYRQILGQKVEFLVSFYNNEISEKSEIFDDQFSVERPDGSNFTLKIRSTKLEDSAMYFCASPEGGERPGLAGADTQYFGPGTRLTVL.

V is TRBV9 and J is TRBJ2-7; 9 positions match TRBD1. CDR3 length: 16 amino acids. V was pared by 3 bases and J by 3 bases, with 10 bases of the junction left unmatched. Looked up from germline, CDR1 is SGDLS and CDR2 is YYNGEE. The CDR3 region has the DNA TGTGCCAGCAGCGGGAGGCTATCGGGACAGGGCTACGAGCAGTACTTC. The encoded protein is CASSGRLSGQGYEQYF.

The J gene is TRBJ2-5, the V gene TRBV5-1, with 8 bases identical to TRBD2. J lost 5 bases, V lost 4 bases, and 1 base had no gene match. The CDR3 covers 12 residues. Germline-derived CDR1 and CDR2 are SGHRS and YFSETQ. This CDR3 is CASSPGGETQYF. In DNA, the CDR3 is TGCGCCAGCAGCCCGGGGGGGGAGACCCAGTACTTC. The full variable domain, rest sourced from reference TRBV5-1 and TRBJ2-5, is KAGVTQTPRYLIKTRGQQVTLSCSPISGHRSVSWYQQTPGQGLQFLFEYFSETQRNKGNFPGRFSGRQFSNSRSEMNVSTLELGDSALYLCASSPGGETQYFGPGTRLLVL.

The chain links TRBV6-5 to TRBJ1-1, with D perhaps TRBD1 (5 bases). CDR1 MNHEY and CDR2 SVGAGI come from the germline V gene. V was trimmed by 6 bases and J by 7 bases, leaving 18 bases between them. The length of the CDR3 is 14 residues. CDR3: CASSKTSGLLEAFF. The CDR3 bases are TGTGCCAGCAGCAAAACCTCAGGGCTCCTTGAAGCTTTCTTT.

This clone was observed a single time. The same CDR3 can be traced to other DNA sequences in this sample. This chain links TRBV3-1 (or the pseudogene TRBV3-2) with TRBJ1-3; D perhaps matches TRBD1 (5 bases). The CDR3 runs 14 residues. Germline V gene lookup returns CDR1 LGHDT and CDR2 YNNKEL (reference sequence). Deletions cut 4 bases from V and 0 bases from J, with 7 bases between. CDR3 bases: TGTGCCAGCAGCCTGACAGACTCTGGAAACACCATATATTTT. Translated: CASSLTDSGNTIYF.

The V and J genes are TRBV27 and TRBJ1-1; 9 bases agree with TRBD1. Trimming took 5 bases from V and 11 from J; bases not matched to a gene: 6. The CDR3 runs 12 residues. CDR1 is MNHEY and CDR2 is SMNVEV in the germline V gene (reference sequence). CDR3 coding DNA: TGTGCCAGCAGTATAGGACAGGGGCGGGCTTTCTTT. It codes for CASSIGQGRAFF.

The chain's CDR3 is CASSIGGNYGYTF. The CDR3, as DNA: TGTGCCAGCAGTATAGGGGGTAACTATGGCTACACCTTC. The V call is TRBV25-1, the J call TRBJ1-2, with D maybe TRBD1 (6 bases). Germline values: CDR1 MGHDK, CDR2 SYGVNS. This CDR3 is 13 amino acids long. V lost 5 bases to trimming and J lost 1 base, with 8 bases between them.

In its sample, this clone was seen many times. The rearrangement uses TRBV2 and TRBJ1-1; D gene uncertain. With 2 bases removed from V and 0 bases from J, the gap between germline ends came to 4 bases. The CDR3 spans 13 residues. CDR1 and CDR2 from the germline V gene are SNHLY and FYNNEI. The CDR3 nucleotides read TGTGCCAGCAGTGAAATAATGAACACTGAAGCTTTCTTT. This translates into CASSEIMNTEAFF. The variable domain in full, with the rest retrieved from reference TRBV2 and TRBJ1-1, is EPEVTQTPSHQVTQMGQEVILRCVPISNHLYFYWYRQILGQKVEFLVSFYNNEISEKSEIFDDQFSVERPDGSNFTLKIRSTKLEDSAMYFCASSEIMNTEAFFGQGTRLTVV.

V is TRBV3-1 (or the pseudogene TRBV3-2) and J is TRBJ2-1, with a weak D call TRBD2 (5 bases). Germline CDR1 reads LGHDT; CDR2 reads YNNKEL (reference sequence). CDR3 length equals 13 residues. Trimming left V 6 bases short and J 7 bases short, with 13 bases between. CDR3 in amino acids: CASSTRTVNEQFF. CDR3 in DNA: TGTGCCAGCAGTACTAGAACTGTTAATGAGCAGTTCTTC.

The chain carries TRBV2 and TRBJ2-1; TRBD2 matches at 11 bases. J was trimmed by 6 bases and V by 6 bases; bases with no gene match: 7. The CDR3 length is 15 residues. Germline CDR1 reads SNHLY; CDR2 reads FYNNEI. The CDR3 sequence is CASSSTSGGTNEQFF. CDR3 DNA: TGTGCCAGCAGCTCAACTAGCGGGGGAACCAATGAGCAGTTCTTC.

This clone has only one observation. The rearrangement joins TRBV5-4 to TRBJ1-2; 11 nucleotides align to TRBD1. This CDR3 region has 13 residues. The ends lost 8 bases at V and 3 bases at J; junction bases unmatched: 3. Germline V gene lookup returns CDR1 SGHNT and CDR2 YYREEE (reference sequence). The CDR3 nucleotides are TGTGCCAGTTGGACAGGGGGCTACTATGGCTACACCTTC. Translating gives CASWTGGYYGYTF.

This clone has a single count. The chain joins TRBV21-1 to TRBJ2-3; whether TRBD1, the table's D call, matches the DNA was not checked. TRBV21-1 is termed a pseudogene. This CDR3 spans 16 amino acids. CDR3 sequence (DNA): TGTGCCAGCAGCAAAGATCTTCAGGGGGTCACAGATACGCAGTATTTT. Translating gives CASSKDLQGVTDTQYF.

The V gene is TRBV30, the J gene TRBJ2-4; D is ambiguous. V dropped 4 bases and J dropped 7 bases, with 8 bases sitting between them. CDR1 and CDR2 (germline): GTSNPN, SVGIG (reference sequence). CDR3 length: 11 residues. CDR3 nucleotides: TGTGCCTGGAATACAGCTAACATTCAGTACTTC. Encoded protein: CAWNTANIQYF.

The sample holds one count of this clone. The rearrangement uses TRBV4-1 and TRBJ1-6; 9 bases fit TRBD1. Trimming at V came to 3 bases and at J to 5 bases, leaving 5 bases not matched to a gene. Looked up from germline, CDR1 is MGHRA and CDR2 is YSYEKL. This CDR3 contains 16 residues. The CDR3, as DNA: TGCGCCAGCAGCCATTCCGGGACAGGGAATAATTCACCCCTCCACTTT. Encoded protein: CASSHSGTGNNSPLHF.

The CDR3 loop reads CASSPRIPNYGYTF. The DNA for the CDR3 is TGTGCCAGCAGCCCGAGAATCCCTAACTATGGCTACACCTTC. The chain couples TRBV7-2 to TRBJ1-2; D gene unclear. CDR3 length: 14 amino acids. V was shortened by 5 bases and J by 0 bases, with 10 bases between the two germline ends. CDR1 SGHTA and CDR2 FQGNSA come from the germline V gene. The whole variable domain, filled in from reference TRBV7-2 and TRBJ1-2, reads GAGVSQSPSNKVTEKGKDVELRCDPISGHTALYWYRQSLGQGLEFLIYFQGNSAPDKSGLPSDRFSAERTGGSVSTLTIQRTQQEDSAVYLCASSPRIPNYGYTFGSGTRLTVV.

The chain has TRBV7-9 and TRBJ2-3; no clear D gene. The length of the CDR3 is 17 residues. Trimming pared 4 bases from V and 0 bases from J, leaving 17 bases between. Germline-derived CDR1 and CDR2 are SEHNR and FQNEAQ (reference sequence). CDR3 in amino acids: CASSSPASVASTDTQYF. The CDR3 region has the DNA TGTGCCAGCAGCTCCCCGGCGAGCGTCGCTAGCACAGATACGCAGTATTTT.

The rearrangement joins TRBV6-5 to TRBJ2-7; 8 bases fit TRBD1. This CDR3 spans 14 amino acids. Germline V gene sequence: CDR1 MNHEY, CDR2 SVGAGI. The trim removed 7 bases at V and 4 bases at J, leaving 9 bases unmatched. The CDR3 DNA sequence: TGTGCCAGCATGTATGGGACAGGTGGGTACGAGCAGTACTTC. Residues: CASMYGTGGYEQYF.

The chain has TRBV11-2 and TRBJ1-2; 10 bases line up with TRBD1. Germline assignment: CDR1 SGHAT and CDR2 FQNNGV. The V gene end was trimmed by 4 bases and the J gene end by 6 bases; junction bases not matched to a gene: 2. CDR3 size: 13 residues. The CDR3 DNA sequence: TGTGCCAGCAGCTGGGACAGGGGAGATGGCTACACCTTC. It translates to CASSWDRGDGYTF.

The CDR3 sequence is CASSINIGTGDTDTQYF. As DNA, the CDR3 is TGTGCCAGTAGTATAAATATCGGGACAGGGGATACAGATACGCAGTATTTT. The chain joins TRBV19 to TRBJ2-3, with 10 bases lining up with TRBD1. Trimming cost V 2 bases and J 3 bases; bases outside gene matches: 8. This CDR3 spans 17 amino acids. The V gene's germline CDR1 is LNHDA and CDR2 SQIVND (reference sequence).

V is TRBV6-4 and J is TRBJ1-2, with D possibly TRBD1 on 6 matching bases. The germline V and J ends were trimmed by 5 bases and 8 bases, with 12 bases remaining between them. Germline V gene data show CDR1 as MRHNA and CDR2 as SNTAGT. CDR3 length: 12 residues. The CDR3 nucleotides are TGTGCCAGCAGTTCAGGGGCTCGAGGCTACACCTTC. Encoded protein: CASSSGARGYTF.